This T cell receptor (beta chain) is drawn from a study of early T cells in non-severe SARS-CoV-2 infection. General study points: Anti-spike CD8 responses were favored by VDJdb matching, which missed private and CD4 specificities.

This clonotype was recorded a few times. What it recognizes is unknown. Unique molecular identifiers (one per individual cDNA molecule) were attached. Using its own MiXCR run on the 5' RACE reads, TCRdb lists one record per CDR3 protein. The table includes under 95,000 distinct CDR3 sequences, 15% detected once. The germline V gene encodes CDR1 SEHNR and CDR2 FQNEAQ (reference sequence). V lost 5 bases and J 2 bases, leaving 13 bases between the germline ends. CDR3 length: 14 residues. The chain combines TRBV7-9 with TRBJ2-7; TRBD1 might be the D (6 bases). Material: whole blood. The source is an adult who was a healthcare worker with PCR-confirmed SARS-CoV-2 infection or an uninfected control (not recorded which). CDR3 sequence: CASSVSGAAYEQYF. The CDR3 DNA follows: TGTGCCAGCAGCGTCTCAGGGGCGGCCTACGAGCAGTACTTC. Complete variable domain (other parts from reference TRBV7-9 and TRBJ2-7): DTGVSQNPRHKITKRGQNVTFRCDPISEHNRLYWYRQTLGQGPEFLTYFQNEAQLEKSRLLSDRFSAERPKGSFSTLEIQRTEQGDSAMYLCASSVSGAAYEQYFGPGTRLTVT.